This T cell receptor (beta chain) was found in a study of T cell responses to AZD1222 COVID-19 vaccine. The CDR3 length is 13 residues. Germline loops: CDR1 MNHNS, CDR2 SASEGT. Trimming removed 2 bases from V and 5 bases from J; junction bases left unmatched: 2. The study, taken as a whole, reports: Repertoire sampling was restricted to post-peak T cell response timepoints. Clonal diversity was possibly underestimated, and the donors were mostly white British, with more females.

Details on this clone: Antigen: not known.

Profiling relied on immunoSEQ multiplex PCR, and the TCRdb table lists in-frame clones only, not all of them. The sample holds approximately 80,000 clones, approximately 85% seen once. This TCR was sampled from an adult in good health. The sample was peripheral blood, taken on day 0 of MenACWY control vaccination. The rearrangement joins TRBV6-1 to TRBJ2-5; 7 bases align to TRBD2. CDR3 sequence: CASSERLAETQYF. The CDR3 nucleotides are TGTGCCAGCAGTGAAAGACTAGCCGAGACCCAGTACTTC.